This T cell receptor (beta chain) originates from a study of blood T cell repertoires in COVID-19. Study-level background: Researchers got acute and convalescent COVID-19 samples from the United States, Italy and Spain. T cells, B-cell-depleted T cells, or PBMCs supplied cDNA or gDNA.

Authors' methods: Quantification of nucleated cells was approximated via reference gene primer amplification. Libraries were prepared by immunoSEQ multiplex PCR; TCRdb keeps only in-frame clonotypes and omits some of them. V, J and clone size reflect that table, while D and trimming were determined from the DNA. This sample has over 100,000 clones; more than 60% occur once, and the top ten carry 1.5% to 2%. Trimming stripped 0 bases from V and 4 bases from J, with 10 bases between. Germline V gene data show CDR1 as SGHDT and CDR2 as YYEEEE. The CDR3 runs 14 residues. V and J are TRBV5-6 and TRBJ1-2; weak D call: TRBD1 (5 bases). What was sequenced was peripheral blood. The receptor's source is a woman between 65 and 79 years old with acute or convalescent COVID-19. CDR3 sequence (DNA): TGTGCCAGCAGCTTGGAGTCAGGGTCCTATGGCTACACCTTC. It codes for CASSLESGSYGYTF.